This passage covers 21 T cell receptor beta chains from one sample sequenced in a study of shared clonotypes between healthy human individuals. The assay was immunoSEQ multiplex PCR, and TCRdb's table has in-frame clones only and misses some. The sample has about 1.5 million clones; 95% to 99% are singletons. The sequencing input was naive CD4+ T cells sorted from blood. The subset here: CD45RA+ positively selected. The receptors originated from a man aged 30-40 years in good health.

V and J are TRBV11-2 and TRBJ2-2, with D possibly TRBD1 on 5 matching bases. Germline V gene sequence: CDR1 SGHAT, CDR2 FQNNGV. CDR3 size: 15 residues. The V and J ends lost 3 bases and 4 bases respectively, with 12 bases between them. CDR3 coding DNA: TGTGCCAGCAGCTTGAGCAGGGCGGCCACCGGGGAGCTGTTTTTT. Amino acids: CASSLSRAATGELFF. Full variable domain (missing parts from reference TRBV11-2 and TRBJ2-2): EAGVAQSPRYKIIEKRQSVAFWCNPISGHATLYWYQQILGQGPKLLIQFQNNGVVDDSQLPKDRFSAERLKGVDSTLKIQPAKLEDSAVYLCASSLSRAATGELFFGEGSRLTVL.

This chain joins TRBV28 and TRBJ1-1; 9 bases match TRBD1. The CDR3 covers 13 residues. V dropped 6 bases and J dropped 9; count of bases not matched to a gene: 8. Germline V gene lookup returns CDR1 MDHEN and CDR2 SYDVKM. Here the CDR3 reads CASRTGGLKKAFF. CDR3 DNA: TGTGCCAGCAGAACAGGGGGCTTGAAAAAAGCTTTCTTT. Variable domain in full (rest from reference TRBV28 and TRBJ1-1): DVKVTQSSRYLVKRTGEKVFLECVQDMDHENMFWYRQDPGLGLRLIYFSYDVKMKEKGDIPEGYSVSREKKERFSLILESASTNQTSMYLCASRTGGLKKAFFGQGTRLTVV.

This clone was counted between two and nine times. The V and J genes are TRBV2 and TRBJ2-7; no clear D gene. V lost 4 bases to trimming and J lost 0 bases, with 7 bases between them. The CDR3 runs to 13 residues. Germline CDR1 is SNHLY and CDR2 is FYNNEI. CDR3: CASSALGSYEQYF. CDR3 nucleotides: TGTGCCAGCAGTGCCCTGGGCTCCTACGAGCAGTACTTC. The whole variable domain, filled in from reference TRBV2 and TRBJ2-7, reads EPEVTQTPSHQVTQMGQEVILRCVPISNHLYFYWYRQILGQKVEFLVSFYNNEISEKSEIFDDQFSVERPDGSNFTLKIRSTKLEDSAMYFCASSALGSYEQYFGPGTRLTVT.

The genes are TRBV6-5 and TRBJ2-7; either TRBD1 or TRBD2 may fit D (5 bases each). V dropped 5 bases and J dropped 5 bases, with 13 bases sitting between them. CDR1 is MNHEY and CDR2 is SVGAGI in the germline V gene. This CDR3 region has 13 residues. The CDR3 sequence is CASSQGPLHEQYF. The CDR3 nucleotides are TGTGCCAGCAGTCAGGGACCGTTGCACGAGCAGTACTTC.

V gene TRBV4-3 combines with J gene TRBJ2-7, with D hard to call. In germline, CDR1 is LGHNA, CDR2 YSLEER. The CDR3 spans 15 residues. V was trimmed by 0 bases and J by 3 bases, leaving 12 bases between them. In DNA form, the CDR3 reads TGCGCCAGCAGCCAAGATCCAGGAATGGTCTACGAGCAGTACTTC. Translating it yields CASSQDPGMVYEQYF.

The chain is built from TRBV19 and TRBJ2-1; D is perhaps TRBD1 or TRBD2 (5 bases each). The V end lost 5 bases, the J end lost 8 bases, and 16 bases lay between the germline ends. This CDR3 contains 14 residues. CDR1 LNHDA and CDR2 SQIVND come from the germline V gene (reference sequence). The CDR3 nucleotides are TGTGCCAGTAGTTGGAAACGGGGCAACGATGAGCAGTTCTTC. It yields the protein CASSWKRGNDEQFF.

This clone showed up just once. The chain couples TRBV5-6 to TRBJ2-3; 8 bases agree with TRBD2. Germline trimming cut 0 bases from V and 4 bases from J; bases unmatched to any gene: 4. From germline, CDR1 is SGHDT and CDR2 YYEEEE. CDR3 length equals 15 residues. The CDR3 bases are TGTGCCAGCAGCTTGGTGGGACTAGTGGCAGATACGCAGTATTTT. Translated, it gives CASSLVGLVADTQYF.

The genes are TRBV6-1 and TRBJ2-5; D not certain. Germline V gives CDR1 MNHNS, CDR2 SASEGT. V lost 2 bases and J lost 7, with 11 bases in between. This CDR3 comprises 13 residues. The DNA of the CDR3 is TGTGCCAGCAGTGAACCCCAGCCGGGGACCCAGTACTTC. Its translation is CASSEPQPGTQYF.

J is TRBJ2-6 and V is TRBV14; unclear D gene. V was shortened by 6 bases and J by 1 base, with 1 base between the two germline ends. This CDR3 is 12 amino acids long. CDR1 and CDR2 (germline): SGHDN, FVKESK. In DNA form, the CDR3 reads TGTGCCAGCAGTTCTGGGGCCAACGTCCTGACTTTC. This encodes CASSSGANVLTF. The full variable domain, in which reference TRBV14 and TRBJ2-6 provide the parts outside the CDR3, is EAGVTQFPSHSVIEKGQTVTLRCDPISGHDNLYWYRRVMGKEIKFLLHFVKESKQDESGMPNNRFLAERTGGTYSTLKVQPAELEDSGVYFCASSSGANVLTFGAGSRLTVL.

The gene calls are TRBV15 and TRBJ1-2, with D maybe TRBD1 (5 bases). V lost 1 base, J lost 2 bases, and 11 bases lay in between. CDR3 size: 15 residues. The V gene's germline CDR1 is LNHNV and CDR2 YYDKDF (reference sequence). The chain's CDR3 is CATSRVITGNYGYTF. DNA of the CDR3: TGTGCCACCAGCAGAGTAATAACAGGCAACTATGGCTACACCTTC.

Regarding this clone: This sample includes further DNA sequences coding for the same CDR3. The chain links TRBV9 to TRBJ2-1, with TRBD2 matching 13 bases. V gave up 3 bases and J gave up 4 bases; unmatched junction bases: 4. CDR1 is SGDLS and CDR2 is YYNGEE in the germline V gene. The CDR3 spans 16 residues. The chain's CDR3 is CASSARLAGGYNEQFF. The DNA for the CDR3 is TGTGCCAGCAGCGCCCGACTAGCGGGAGGTTACAATGAGCAGTTCTTC.

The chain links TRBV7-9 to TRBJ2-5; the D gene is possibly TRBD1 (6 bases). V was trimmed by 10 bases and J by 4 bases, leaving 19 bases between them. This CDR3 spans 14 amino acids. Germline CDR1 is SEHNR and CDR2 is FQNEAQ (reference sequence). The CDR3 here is CATLVQGQRETQYF. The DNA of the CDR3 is TGTGCCACCCTAGTCCAGGGGCAGCGAGAGACCCAGTACTTC.

CDR3 region: CASTVATGGTGELFF. The CDR3 bases are TGTGCCAGCACCGTGGCCACAGGGGGGACCGGGGAGCTGTTTTTT. The gene calls are TRBV27 and TRBJ2-2, with 8 bases matching TRBD1. After removal of 7 bases from V and 5 bases from J, the junction contained 9 bases not matched to a gene. CDR3 length equals 15 residues. Germline CDR1 reads MNHEY; CDR2 reads SMNVEV (reference sequence).

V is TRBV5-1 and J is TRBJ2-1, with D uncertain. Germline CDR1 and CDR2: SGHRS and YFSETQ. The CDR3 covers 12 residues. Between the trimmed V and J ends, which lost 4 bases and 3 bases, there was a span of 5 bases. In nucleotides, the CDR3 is TGCGCCAGCAGCAACGTCTACAATGAGCAGTTCTTC. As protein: CASSNVYNEQFF. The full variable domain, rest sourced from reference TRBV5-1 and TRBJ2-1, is KAGVTQTPRYLIKTRGQQVTLSCSPISGHRSVSWYQQTPGQGLQFLFEYFSETQRNKGNFPGRFSGRQFSNSRSEMNVSTLELGDSALYLCASSNVYNEQFFGPGTRLTVL.

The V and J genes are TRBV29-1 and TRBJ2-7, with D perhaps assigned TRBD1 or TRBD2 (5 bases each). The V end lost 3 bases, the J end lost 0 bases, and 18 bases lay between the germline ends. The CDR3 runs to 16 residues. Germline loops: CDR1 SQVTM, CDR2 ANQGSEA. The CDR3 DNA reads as TGCAGCGTTGACGGGGCTGGGGACGCAAGCTCCTACGAGCAGTACTTC. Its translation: CSVDGAGDASSYEQYF.

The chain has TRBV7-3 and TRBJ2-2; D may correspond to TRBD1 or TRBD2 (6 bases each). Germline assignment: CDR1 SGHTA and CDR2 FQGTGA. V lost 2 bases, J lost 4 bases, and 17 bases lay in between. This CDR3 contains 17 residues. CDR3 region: CASSLRGPSAGTGELFF. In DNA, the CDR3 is TGTGCCAGCAGCTTACGGGGGCCTAGTGCTGGCACCGGGGAGCTGTTTTTT. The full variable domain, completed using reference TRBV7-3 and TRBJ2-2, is GAGVSQTPSNKVTEKGKYVELRCDPISGHTALYWYRQSLGQGPEFLIYFQGTGAADDSGLPNDRFFAVRPEGSVSTLKIQRTERGDSAVYLCASSLRGPSAGTGELFFGEGSRLTVL.

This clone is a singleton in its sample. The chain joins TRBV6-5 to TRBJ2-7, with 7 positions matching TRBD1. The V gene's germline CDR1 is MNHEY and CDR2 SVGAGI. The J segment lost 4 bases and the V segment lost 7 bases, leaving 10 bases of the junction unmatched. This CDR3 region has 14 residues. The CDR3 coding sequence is TGTGCCAGCATGAGAGACAGGGAGCTATACGAGCAGTACTTC. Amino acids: CASMRDRELYEQYF.

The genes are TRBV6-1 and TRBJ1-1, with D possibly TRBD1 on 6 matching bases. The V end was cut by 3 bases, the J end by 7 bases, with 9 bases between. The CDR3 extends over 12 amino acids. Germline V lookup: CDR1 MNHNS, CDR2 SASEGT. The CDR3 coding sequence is TGTGCCAGCAGTGAGTCGACAGGTGAAGCTTTCTTT. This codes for CASSESTGEAFF.

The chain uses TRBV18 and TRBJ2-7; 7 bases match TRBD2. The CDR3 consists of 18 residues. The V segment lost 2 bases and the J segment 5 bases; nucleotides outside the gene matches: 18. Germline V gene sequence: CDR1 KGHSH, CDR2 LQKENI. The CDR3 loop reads CASSPGFASWLADHEQYF. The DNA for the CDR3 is TGTGCCAGCTCACCAGGGTTCGCTAGTTGGCTAGCGGATCACGAGCAGTACTTC.

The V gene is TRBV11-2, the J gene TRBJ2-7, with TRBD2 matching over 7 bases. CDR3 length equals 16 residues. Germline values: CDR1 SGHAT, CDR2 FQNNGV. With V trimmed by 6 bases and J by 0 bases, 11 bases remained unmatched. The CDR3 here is CASSNQLASASYEQYF. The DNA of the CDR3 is TGTGCCAGCAGTAACCAACTAGCGAGCGCCTCCTACGAGCAGTACTTC.

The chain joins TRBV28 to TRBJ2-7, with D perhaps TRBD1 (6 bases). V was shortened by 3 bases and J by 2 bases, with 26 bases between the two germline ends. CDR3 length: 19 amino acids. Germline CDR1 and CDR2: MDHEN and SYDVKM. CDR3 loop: CASSFPIQPGNRDTYEQYF. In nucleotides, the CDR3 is TGTGCCAGCAGTTTTCCCATCCAGCCCGGGAACAGGGACACCTACGAGCAGTACTTC.